These 3 T cell receptor beta chains were all obtained from the same sample, sequenced in a study of cytomegalovirus exposure and HLA in healthy donors. Profiled with immunoSEQ multiplex PCR; TCRdb holds only in-frame clones, not every one. The sample yields hundreds of thousands of clones, more than 85% seen once. Input material: PBMCs. The source of these receptors is a man aged 18 to 35 in good health and CMV-seropositive.

The chain joins TRBV11-2 to TRBJ2-7; 10 bases line up with TRBD1. The CDR3 consists of 16 residues. The ends lost 5 bases at V and 6 bases at J; junction bases unmatched: 13. Per the germline V gene, CDR1 is SGHAT and CDR2 is FQNNGV. In nucleotides, the CDR3 is TGTGCCAGCAGCCCCGTGACCGGGACAGGGGTTCGCGAGCAGTACTTC. It translates to CASSPVTGTGVREQYF.

The rearrangement uses TRBV27 and TRBJ2-3, with 12 positions matching TRBD2. Germline V gene lookup returns CDR1 MNHEY and CDR2 SMNVEV (reference sequence). The J segment lost 3 bases and the V segment lost 3 bases, leaving 7 bases of the junction unmatched. The CDR3 runs to 17 residues. CDR3 residues: CASSFLAGGPMTDTQYF. Written as DNA, the CDR3 is TGTGCCAGCAGTTTCCTAGCGGGAGGGCCTATGACAGATACGCAGTATTTT.

The sample holds many counts of this clone. The chain links TRBV7-9 to TRBJ2-7; D ambiguous. With 2 bases removed from V and 3 bases from J, the gap between germline ends came to 8 bases. CDR1 and CDR2 (germline): SEHNR, FQNEAQ (reference sequence). The CDR3 sequence is 13 residues long. The CDR3 is CASSLTLGYEQYF. CDR3 nucleotides: TGTGCCAGCAGCTTAACCTTGGGCTACGAGCAGTACTTC.